This T cell receptor (beta chain) was sequenced for a study of CD8 T cells in ankylosing spondylitis. General study points: Matched ankylosing spondylitis synovial fluid reportedly contained a significantly enriched population of disease-linked clones. A motif in TCR beta, a set of fewer than ten highly homologous variants, appeared characteristic of ankylosing spondylitis blood. In the blood and synovial fluid of reactive arthritis, some motif variants had been previously reported. Within peripheral blood, clones linked to disease were CD8+ and relatively rare.

Notes on this clonotype: Its specificity is unknown.

J gave up 5 bases and V 5 bases, and 12 bases lay outside the gene matches. CDR1 is LNHNV and CDR2 is YYDKDF in the germline V gene (reference sequence). The CDR3 length is 16 residues. 5'-RACE, quantitative and with molecular barcodes, yielded the TCR beta libraries. Each CDR3 protein is one row after TCRdb ran MiXCR on the 5' RACE reads. The repertoire holds 650,000 to 800,000 distinct CDR3 sequences, under 20% seen once, with around 19% in the top ten. The genes are TRBV15 and TRBJ1-2; 9 bases line up with TRBD1. The sequence was collected from a male donor with ankylosing spondylitis. Material for sequencing was blood, either unsorted or a sorted T cell fraction (not recorded which). The CDR3, as DNA: TGTGCCACCAGCGACGAGATCGGGGACAGGGCATATGGCTACACCTTC. Protein sequence: CATSDEIGDRAYGYTF.